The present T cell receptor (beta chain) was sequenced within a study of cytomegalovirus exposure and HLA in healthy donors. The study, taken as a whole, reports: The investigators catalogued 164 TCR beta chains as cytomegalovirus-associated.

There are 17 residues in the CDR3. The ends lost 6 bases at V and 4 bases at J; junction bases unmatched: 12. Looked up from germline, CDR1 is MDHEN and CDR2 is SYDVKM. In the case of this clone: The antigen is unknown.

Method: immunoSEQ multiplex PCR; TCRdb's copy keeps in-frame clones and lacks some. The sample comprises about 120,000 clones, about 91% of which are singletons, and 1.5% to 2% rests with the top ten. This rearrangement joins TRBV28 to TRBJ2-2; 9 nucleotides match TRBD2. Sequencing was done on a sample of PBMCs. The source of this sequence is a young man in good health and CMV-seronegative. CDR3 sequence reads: CASSPTSGRDFTGELFF. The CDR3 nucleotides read TGTGCCAGCAGCCCGACTAGCGGCCGCGATTTCACCGGGGAGCTGTTTTTT.